Below are 10 T cell receptor beta chains sequenced from a single sample in a study of response to subunit inactivated influenza vaccine (dated by TCRdb to about 2018). Receptor libraries were prepared by RT-PCR. The run used an Illumina HiSeq 2500. TCRdb took the public reads, trimmed them with fastp at Q25, ran MiXCR for clone calling and kept in-frame beta chains. Every distinct CDR3 protein forms one entry, paired with its most common genes and DNA. The sample data list over 450,000 distinct CDR3 sequences, and roughly 13% of these were observed just once. The top ten clonotypes cover approximately 14% of the sample. The time point label here, explained by the study, means: 45 to 50 days after influenza vaccine administration. Here the sequenced sample was PBMCs from blood, taken roughly 48 days after vaccination. The receptor source for this set is a man aged 50 or older who received an inactivated influenza vaccine. Donor details come from another sample of the same person, matched by shared clones.

The chain couples TRBV18 to TRBJ2-6; 7 nucleotides match TRBD1. The CDR3 sequence is 20 residues long. J was trimmed by 0 bases and V by 0 bases; bases with no gene match: 11. Germline V lookup: CDR1 KGHSH, CDR2 LQKENI. The CDR3 here is CASSPPGQTLRVSGANVLTF. In DNA, the CDR3 is TGTGCCAGCTCACCACCGGGACAGACCCTCCGGGTCTCTGGGGCCAACGTCCTGACTTTC.

This clonotype has just a few counts. The V and J genes are TRBV20-1 and TRBJ2-7; D gene uncertain. CDR3 size: 12 residues. V was cut by 3 bases and J by 0 bases, with 6 bases left in between. Germline CDR1 reads DFQATT; CDR2 reads SNEGSKA (reference sequence). CDR3 DNA: TGCAGTGCTAGTTTCTACTCCTACGAGCAGTACTTC. Translated, it gives CSASFYSYEQYF.

This clonotype showed up just a few times. The rearrangement joins TRBV12-3 or TRBV12-4 to TRBJ2-5; TRBD2 matches 8 bases. Trimming cost V 6 bases and J 13 bases; bases outside gene matches: 22. This CDR3 has 16 amino acids. The CDR3 sequence: CASSPTAGAGGLVRYF. Here the CDR3 DNA reads TGTGCCAGCAGCCCAACCGCCGGGGCGGGGGGCCTCGTAAGGTACTTC.

The V call is TRBV20-1, the J call TRBJ2-2; 8 nucleotides match TRBD1. V was clipped by 0 bases and J by 6 bases; unmatched bases: 9. The CDR3 consists of 16 residues. Germline CDR1 DFQATT, CDR2 SNEGSKA (reference sequence). The CDR3 coding sequence is TGCAGTGCTAGAGATTTCGGACAGGGTCGATCCGGGGAGCTGTTTTTT. Translated: CSARDFGQGRSGELFF.

The chain uses TRBV27 and TRBJ2-7; no definite D call. The CDR3 contains 13 residues. Trimming stripped 8 bases from V and 3 bases from J, with 14 bases between. Per the germline V gene, CDR1 is MNHEY and CDR2 is SMNVEV (reference sequence). The CDR3: CASRRDFDYEQYF. In nucleotides, the CDR3 is TGTGCCAGCCGTAGGGATTTCGACTACGAGCAGTACTTC.

The chain employs TRBV20-1 and TRBJ2-7; 9 bases are shared with TRBD1. CDR1 and CDR2 (germline): DFQATT, SNEGSKA (reference sequence). The V gene end was trimmed by 6 bases and the J gene end by 0 bases; junction bases not matched to a gene: 9. This CDR3 has 15 residues. For the CDR3, the DNA is TGCAGTGCCGAGCGGACAGGGGACAACTCCTACGAGCAGTACTTC. This gives the protein CSAERTGDNSYEQYF.

There are a few counts of this clonotype. V gene TRBV6-2 or TRBV6-3 combines with J gene TRBJ2-4, with D perhaps matching TRBD2 (6 bases). Trimming cost V 6 bases and J 9 bases, with 18 bases left between them. The CDR3 is made up of 14 amino acids. Looked up from germline, CDR1 is MNHEY and CDR2 is SVGEGT. The CDR3 nucleotides are TGTGCCAGCAGCCGGGGACTGCAGGGCGGCATTCAGTACTTC. This sequence encodes CASSRGLQGGIQYF.

V gene TRBV11-3 combines with J gene TRBJ2-5, with D maybe TRBD2 (5 bases). Trimming removed 5 bases from V and 7 bases from J, with 14 bases in between. This CDR3 spans 13 amino acids. Germline V gives CDR1 SGHNT, CDR2 YENEEA. The CDR3 is CASSPTIRGTQYF. The CDR3 DNA reads TGTGCCAGCAGCCCTACTATACGGGGGACCCAGTACTTC.

This clonotype has a count of ten or more. CDR3 DNA sequence: TGTGCCAGCAGTGAATTTTTGGGGGGGCTCCAACAAGAGACCCAGTACTTC. Its protein product is CASSEFLGGLQQETQYF. The V call is TRBV25-1, the J call TRBJ2-5, with a weak D call TRBD2 (7 bases). V lost 1 base and J 2 bases, leaving 17 bases between the germline ends. Germline assignment: CDR1 MGHDK and CDR2 SYGVNS. The CDR3 has 17 residues.

This clonotype has ten or more counts. The rearrangement joins TRBV7-9 to TRBJ1-3; D is uncertain. Trimming removed 2 bases from V and 0 bases from J, with 8 bases in between. In germline, CDR1 is SEHNR, CDR2 FQNEAQ (reference sequence). The CDR3 extends over 15 amino acids. CDR3 protein: CASSLRGSSGNTIYF. The DNA for the CDR3 is TGTGCCAGCAGCTTAAGAGGCAGCTCTGGAAACACCATATATTTT.